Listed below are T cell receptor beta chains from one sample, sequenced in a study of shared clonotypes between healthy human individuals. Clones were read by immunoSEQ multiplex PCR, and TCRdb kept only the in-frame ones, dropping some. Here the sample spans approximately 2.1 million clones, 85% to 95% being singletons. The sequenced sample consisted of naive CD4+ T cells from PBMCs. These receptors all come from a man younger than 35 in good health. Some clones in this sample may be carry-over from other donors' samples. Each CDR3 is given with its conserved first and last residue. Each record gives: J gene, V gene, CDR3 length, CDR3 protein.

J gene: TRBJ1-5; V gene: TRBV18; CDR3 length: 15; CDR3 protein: CASSPQGFSNQPQHF
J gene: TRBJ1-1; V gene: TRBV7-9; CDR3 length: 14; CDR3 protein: CASSSTGVNTEAFF
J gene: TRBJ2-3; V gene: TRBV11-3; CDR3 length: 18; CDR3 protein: CASSYGKRDTLDTDTQYF
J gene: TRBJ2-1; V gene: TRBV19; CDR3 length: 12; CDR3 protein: CASSTGGHEQFF
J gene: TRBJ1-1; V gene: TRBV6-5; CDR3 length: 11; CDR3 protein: CASSRYTEAFF
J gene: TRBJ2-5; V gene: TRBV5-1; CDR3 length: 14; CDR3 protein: CASSTRQGGETQYF
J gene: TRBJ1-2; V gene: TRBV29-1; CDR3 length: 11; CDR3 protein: CSAGAEYGYTF
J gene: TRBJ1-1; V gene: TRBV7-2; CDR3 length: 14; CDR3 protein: CASSFQRGGPEAFF
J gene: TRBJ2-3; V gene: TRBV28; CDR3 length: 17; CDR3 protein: CASSSPTRDRYTDTQYF
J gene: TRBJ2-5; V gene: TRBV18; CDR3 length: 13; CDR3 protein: CASSAGTQETQYF
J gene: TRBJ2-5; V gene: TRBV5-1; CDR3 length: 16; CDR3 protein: CASSLGWASGKETQYF
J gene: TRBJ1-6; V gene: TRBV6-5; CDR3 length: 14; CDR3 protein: CASSPDRVGSPLHF
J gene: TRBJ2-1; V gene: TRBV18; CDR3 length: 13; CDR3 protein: CASSRETGNEQFF
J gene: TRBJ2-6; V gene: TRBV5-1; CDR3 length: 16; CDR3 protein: CASSRRGSPGANVLTF
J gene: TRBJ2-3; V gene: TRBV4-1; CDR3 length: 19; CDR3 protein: CASSLRTSGRGGGTDTQYF
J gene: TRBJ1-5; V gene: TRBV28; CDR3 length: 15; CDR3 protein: CASSPGTGLEQPQHF